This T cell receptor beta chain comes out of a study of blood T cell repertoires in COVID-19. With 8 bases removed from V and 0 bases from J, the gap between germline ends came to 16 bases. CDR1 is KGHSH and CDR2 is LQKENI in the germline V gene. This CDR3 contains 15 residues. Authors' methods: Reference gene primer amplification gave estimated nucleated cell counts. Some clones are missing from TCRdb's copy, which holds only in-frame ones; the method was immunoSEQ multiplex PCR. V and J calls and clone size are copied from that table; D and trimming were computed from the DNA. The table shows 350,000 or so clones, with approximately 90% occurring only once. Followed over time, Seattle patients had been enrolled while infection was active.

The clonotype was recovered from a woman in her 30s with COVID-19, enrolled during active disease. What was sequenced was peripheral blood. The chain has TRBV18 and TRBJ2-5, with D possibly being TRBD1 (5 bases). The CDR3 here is CASTLRQRDQETQYF. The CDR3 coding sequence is TGTGCCAGCACCCTGCGACAGCGTGACCAAGAGACCCAGTACTTC.